What follows describes a single T cell receptor beta chain. Its specificity is unknown. CDR3 size: 15 residues. Trimming at V came to 6 bases and at J to 2 bases, leaving 6 bases not matched to a gene. Germline loops: CDR1 MNHEY, CDR2 SMNVEV (reference sequence). This record belongs to a study of shared clonotypes between healthy human individuals. Sorted-subset replicate PCRs used about 200 ng DNA, around 27,000 T cell genomes. The assay was immunoSEQ multiplex PCR, and TCRdb's table has in-frame clones only and misses some. Of roughly 660,000 clones in the sample, roughly 87% were seen once. Whole-study findings and limits: What naive subsets generally showed was a larger estimated richness than memory subsets showed.

Source material: memory CD8+ T cells from PBMCs. Noted subset: CD45RO+ cells pooled with CCR7-negative TemRA cells. The V call is TRBV27, the J call TRBJ2-1; 8 nucleotides align to TRBD2. This receptor was identified in a young man in good health. Some clones in this sample may be carry-over from other donors' samples. DNA of the CDR3: TGTGCCAGCAGCATTATAGCGGGACCCTACAATGAGCAGTTCTTC. Its protein product is CASSIIAGPYNEQFF.